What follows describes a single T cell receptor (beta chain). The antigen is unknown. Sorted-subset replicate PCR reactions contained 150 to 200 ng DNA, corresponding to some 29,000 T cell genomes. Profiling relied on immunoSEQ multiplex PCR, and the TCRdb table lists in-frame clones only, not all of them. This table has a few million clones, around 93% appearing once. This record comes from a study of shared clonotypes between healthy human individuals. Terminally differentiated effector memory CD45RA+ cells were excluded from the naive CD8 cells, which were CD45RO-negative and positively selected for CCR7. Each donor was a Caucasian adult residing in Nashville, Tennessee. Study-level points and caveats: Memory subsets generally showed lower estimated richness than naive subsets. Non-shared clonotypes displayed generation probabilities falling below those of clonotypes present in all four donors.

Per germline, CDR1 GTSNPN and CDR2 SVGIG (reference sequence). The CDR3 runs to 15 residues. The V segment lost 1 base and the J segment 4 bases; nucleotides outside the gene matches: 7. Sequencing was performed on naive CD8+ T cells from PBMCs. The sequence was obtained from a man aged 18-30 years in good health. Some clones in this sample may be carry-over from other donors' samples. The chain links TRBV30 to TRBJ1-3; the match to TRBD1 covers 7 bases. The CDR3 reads CAWSEGALGGNTIYF. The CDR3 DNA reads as TGTGCCTGGAGTGAGGGGGCTTTAGGAGGAAACACCATATATTTT.